This note documents a single T cell receptor beta chain sequence. How the authors handled the data: Amplifying reference gene primers gave estimates of nucleated cell counts. Data came from immunoSEQ multiplex PCR; TCRdb stores just in-frame clones and leaves some out. Clonal size and the V and J genes are those of that table, whereas D and trimming came from the DNA. The repertoire holds about 200,000 clones, with 87% as singletons. The sample is drawn from a study of blood T cell repertoires in COVID-19. Study as a whole: COVID-19 samples, acute and convalescent, were from the United States, Italy and Spain. PBMCs, B-cell-depleted T cells, or T cells provided the cDNA or gDNA that made up the material.

This CDR3 region has 15 residues. The V gene lost 4 bases and the J gene lost 0 bases, with 10 bases spanning the gap. Germline V gene data show CDR1 as SEHNR and CDR2 as FQNEAQ (reference sequence). Specimen: peripheral blood. The TCR comes from a man aged 55 to 69 with active or convalescent COVID-19. The chain joins TRBV7-9 to TRBJ1-5; weak D call: TRBD1 (6 bases). This CDR3 reads CASSSDRNSNQPQHF. CDR3 DNA sequence: TGTGCCAGCAGCTCCGACAGGAATAGCAATCAGCCCCAGCATTTT.